This entry lists 25 T cell receptor beta chains sequenced from one sample in a study of CD8 T cells in ankylosing spondylitis. TCRdb analysed the 5' RACE reads with MiXCR anew, one entry per CDR3 protein. The sample includes about 220,000 distinct CDR3 sequences, more than 9% seen only once; the top ten take approximately 20%. The source material was blood, either unsorted or a sorted T cell fraction (not recorded which). The receptors derive from a male donor with ankylosing spondylitis or in good health (not recorded which).

At least ten counts were recorded for this clonotype. The rearrangement links TRBV7-9 to TRBJ1-5; no clear D gene. Looked up from germline, CDR1 is SEHNR and CDR2 is FQNEAQ (reference sequence). Deletions cut 5 bases from V and 1 base from J, with 9 bases between. CDR3 length equals 14 residues. CDR3 bases: TGTGCCAGCAGCCCGGACGGAAGCAATCAGCCCCAGCATTTT. This sequence encodes CASSPDGSNQPQHF.

This clonotype has at least ten counts. The chain has TRBV5-1 and TRBJ2-2, with a possible D match to TRBD1 (6 bases). This CDR3 comprises 15 residues. V was clipped by 3 bases and J by 4 bases, with 13 bases between them. Germline CDR1 SGHRS, CDR2 YFSETQ. The chain's CDR3 is CASSSQDSTTGELFF. The DNA of the CDR3 is TGCGCCAGCAGCTCCCAGGACAGCACCACCGGGGAGCTGTTTTTT.

In DNA form, the CDR3 reads TGTGCCAGCAGTTTACGACTAGCCGAGCAGTACTTC. Its translation is CASSLRLAEQYF. The rearrangement links TRBV28 to TRBJ2-7, with 7 positions matching TRBD2. The trim removed 2 bases at V and 6 bases at J, leaving 1 base unmatched. The CDR3 contains 12 residues. CDR1 is MDHEN and CDR2 is SYDVKM in the germline V gene.

Notes on this clonotype: This may be a read error, as it is one base from a much larger clone. The chain links TRBV28 to TRBJ2-1, with D tentatively TRBD1 (5 bases). Germline CDR1 reads MDHEN; CDR2 reads SYDVKM. The CDR3 is 16 residues long. Trimming took off 3 bases at V and 0 bases at J, with 12 bases between the two ends. CDR3 in amino acids: CASSFHVQGSYNEQFF. The CDR3 DNA sequence: TGTGCCAGCAGTTTCCATGTTCAGGGCTCCTACAATGAGCAGTTCTTC.

In this sample, this clonotype turned up many times. This chain uses TRBV12-3 or TRBV12-4 with TRBJ1-2; tentative D call: TRBD1 (5 bases). This CDR3 is built from 14 residues. V was cut by 6 bases and J by 1 base, with 12 bases left in between. In nucleotides, the CDR3 is TGTGCCAGCAGCGGGTGGGGGTATAACTATGGCTACACCTTC. Amino acid sequence: CASSGWGYNYGYTF.

This clonotype was seen many times. The chain has TRBV12-3 or TRBV12-4 and TRBJ2-7, with D tentatively TRBD1 or TRBD2 (5 bases each). Deletions cut 5 bases from V and 0 bases from J, with 11 bases between. The CDR3 length is 14 residues. The CDR3 DNA reads as TGTGCCAGCAGTCCCGGGACCCTCTCCTACGAGCAGTACTTC. Translated, it gives CASSPGTLSYEQYF.

About this clonotype: This may stem from a read error, because a much larger clone lies one nucleotide away. This chain joins TRBV5-6 and TRBJ2-7; 7 nucleotides align to TRBD1. This CDR3 contains 15 residues. The germline CDR1 and CDR2 sequences are SGHDT and YYEEEE. CDR3 region: CVSSLTDRVGNEQYF. CDR3 coding DNA: TGTGTCAGCAGCTTGACAGACAGGGTAGGAAACGAGCAGTACTTC.

Ten or more counts support this clonotype. The V and J genes are TRBV9 and TRBJ2-1, with 10 bases fitting TRBD2. The CDR3 has 15 residues. Looked up from germline, CDR1 is SGDLS and CDR2 is YYNGEE. V lost 1 base, J lost 7 bases, and 5 bases stayed unmatched. The DNA of the CDR3 is TGTGCCAGCAGCGTACAAGCGGGGGGGATTAATGAGCAGTTCTTC. This sequence encodes CASSVQAGGINEQFF.

The V and J genes are TRBV20-1 and TRBJ2-7; weak D call: TRBD1 (5 bases). Germline assignment: CDR1 DFQATT and CDR2 SNEGSKA (reference sequence). The CDR3 totals 13 residues. V dropped 2 bases and J dropped 0 bases, with 8 bases sitting between them. Here the CDR3 reads CSARPGPSYEQYF. The CDR3 DNA reads as TGCAGTGCTAGACCAGGGCCCTCCTACGAGCAGTACTTC.

This clonotype showed up many times. This chain connects TRBV27 to TRBJ2-2; no firm D call. The V gene's germline CDR1 is MNHEY and CDR2 SMNVEV (reference sequence). The CDR3 has 14 residues. Trimming took off 5 bases at V and 2 bases at J, with 9 bases between the two ends. In DNA form, the CDR3 reads TGTGCCAGCAGTATCGCCAGTAACACCGGGGAGCTGTTTTTT. This gives the protein CASSIASNTGELFF.

This clonotype was seen a handful of times. The chain joins TRBV20-1 to TRBJ1-6; 8 bases map to TRBD1. The CDR3 extends over 13 amino acids. Germline V gene data show CDR1 as DFQATT and CDR2 as SNEGSKA (reference sequence). V lost 4 bases, J lost 10 bases, and 6 bases stayed unmatched. This chain's CDR3 is CSATTGDPSPLHF. In DNA, the CDR3 is TGCAGTGCTACGACAGGGGATCCCTCACCCCTCCACTTT.

The V and J genes are TRBV7-2 and TRBJ1-5; D gene ambiguous. Germline assignment: CDR1 SGHTA and CDR2 FQGNSA. V lost 6 bases and J 0 bases, leaving 12 bases between the germline ends. The CDR3 consists of 15 residues. For the CDR3, the DNA is TGTGCCAGCAGTCCACCGGGGATTAGCAATCAGCCCCAGCATTTT. It is translated as CASSPPGISNQPQHF.

This clonotype was seen repeatedly, ten times or more. V and J are TRBV6-5 and TRBJ1-5, with a tentative D call TRBD1 (5 bases). CDR1 and CDR2 (germline): MNHEY, SVGAGI. Deletions cut 5 bases from V and 0 bases from J, with 14 bases between. This CDR3 has 16 residues. The CDR3, as DNA: TGTGCCAGCAGTATCGAGCAGGGATATAGCAATCAGCCCCAGCATTTT. Amino acid sequence: CASSIEQGYSNQPQHF.

This clonotype was picked up many times. The chain recombines TRBV6-5 with TRBJ2-5, with TRBD2 as a possible D gene (5 bases). The germline V gene encodes CDR1 MNHEY and CDR2 SVGAGI. The V end was cut by 5 bases, the J end by 5 bases, with 9 bases between. The length of the CDR3 is 12 residues. This CDR3 reads CASSRDVETQYF. CDR3 DNA: TGTGCCAGCAGTCGGGATGTGGAGACCCAGTACTTC.

This clonotype was counted ten times or more. The genes are TRBV7-9 and TRBJ2-3, with TRBD1 matching 7 bases. After removal of 5 bases from V and 2 bases from J, the junction contained 4 bases not matched to a gene. CDR3 size: 14 residues. Germline V CDR1 and CDR2: SEHNR, FQNEAQ (reference sequence). CDR3 loop: CASSLDRDTDTQYF. Here the CDR3 DNA reads TGTGCCAGCAGCCTCGACAGGGACACAGATACGCAGTATTTT.

V gene TRBV20-1 combines with J gene TRBJ2-5; 9 bases are a match to TRBD2. CDR1 is DFQATT, CDR2 SNEGSKA, per germline (reference sequence). V was pared by 6 bases and J by 2 bases, with 10 bases of the junction left unmatched. This CDR3 region has 15 residues. The CDR3 sequence is CSATPASGKQETQYF. The CDR3 DNA is TGCAGTGCCACTCCGGCTAGCGGGAAACAAGAGACCCAGTACTTC.

This chain joins TRBV12-3 or TRBV12-4 and TRBJ2-3, with 8 bases identical to TRBD1. The CDR3 has 15 amino acids. V was clipped by 7 bases and J by 3 bases; unmatched bases: 9. CDR3 amino acids: CASNRQGLRTDTQYF. For the CDR3, the DNA is TGTGCCAGCAATAGACAGGGGTTGAGGACAGATACGCAGTATTTT.

This clonotype was counted many times. The V gene is TRBV7-6, the J gene TRBJ2-2; 10 bases line up with TRBD1. The CDR3 contains 17 residues. V was clipped by 2 bases and J by 5 bases; unmatched bases: 8. Germline V CDR1 and CDR2: SGHVS, FNYEAQ. The CDR3 DNA reads as TGTGCCAGCAGCTTAATATTTGGGACAGGGGAAACCGGGGAGCTGTTTTTT. Encoded protein: CASSLIFGTGETGELFF.

This clonotype has a handful of counts. The gene calls are TRBV6-1 and TRBJ1-3, with TRBD1 as a possible D gene (6 bases). Germline lookup yields CDR1 MNHNS and CDR2 SASEGT. The ends were cut back, 5 bases at V and 0 bases at J, with 14 bases in the middle. The CDR3 extends over 16 amino acids. As DNA, the CDR3 is TGTGCCAGCAGTCCCTCCGACAGGAGCTCTGGAAACACCATATATTTT. Translating gives CASSPSDRSSGNTIYF.

This clonotype was seen only a few times. The rearrangement joins TRBV5-1 to TRBJ2-3; D remains unclear. Germline values: CDR1 SGHRS, CDR2 YFSETQ. CDR3 size: 17 residues. The ends were cut back, 0 bases at V and 3 bases at J, with 17 bases in the middle. The CDR3 coding sequence is TGCGCCAGCAGCTTGGCCCCGACCGACTCGAATACAGATACGCAGTATTTT. It codes for CASSLAPTDSNTDTQYF.

A remark on this clonotype: This may arise from a read error, as a much more abundant clone is one base away. The CDR3 protein is CASSFVTGNSNQPQPF. CDR3 nucleotides: TGTGCCAGCAGTTTCGTCACAGGGAATAGCAATCAGCCCCAGCCTTTT. This sequence joins TRBV27 and TRBJ1-5; D may be TRBD1 (6 bases). The CDR3 is made up of 16 amino acids. CDR1 and CDR2 (germline): MNHEY, SMNVEV (reference sequence).

This clonotype came up many times. This chain links TRBV11-2 with TRBJ1-5; D uncertain. Trimming pared 2 bases from V and 6 bases from J, leaving 2 bases between. Germline values: CDR1 SGHAT, CDR2 FQNNGV. The CDR3 contains 11 residues. The CDR3 coding sequence is TGTGCCAGCAGCTTAAGTCAGCCCCAGCATTTT. Amino acids: CASSLSQPQHF.

V usage is TRBV3-1 and J usage is TRBJ2-3; 10 nucleotides line up with TRBD2. Germline V gene data show CDR1 as LGHDT and CDR2 as YNNKEL (reference sequence). The CDR3 is made up of 17 amino acids. Losses at the gene ends were 0 bases for V and 1 base for J; bases not matched to a gene: 4. The chain's CDR3 is CASSQELAGTRTDTQYF. Here the CDR3 DNA reads TGTGCCAGCAGCCAAGAACTAGCGGGGACTCGCACAGATACGCAGTATTTT.

This sequence joins TRBV7-2 and TRBJ2-7; D gene uncertain. The germline gives CDR1 SGHTA, CDR2 FQGNSA. This CDR3 region has 13 residues. Trimming stripped 4 bases from V and 1 base from J, with 8 bases between. In DNA, the CDR3 is TGTGCCAGCAGCTCCGGCCATTCCTACGAGCAGTACTTC. It is translated as CASSSGHSYEQYF. The full variable domain, in which reference TRBV7-2 and TRBJ2-7 provide the parts outside the CDR3, is GAGVSQSPSNKVTEKGKDVELRCDPISGHTALYWYRQSLGQGLEFLIYFQGNSAPDKSGLPSDRFSAERTGGSVSTLTIQRTQQEDSAVYLCASSSGHSYEQYFGPGTRLTVT.

This clonotype was seen at least ten times. The V and J genes are TRBV11-2 and TRBJ2-6; 12 nucleotides agree with TRBD2. The CDR3 is 19 residues long. The germline V gene has CDR1 SGHAT and CDR2 FQNNGV. After removal of 1 base from V and 0 bases from J, the junction contained 4 bases not matched to a gene. CDR3 coding DNA: TGTGCCAGCAGCTTAGGGACTAGCGGGGAATCCTCTGGGGCCAACGTCCTGACTTTC. Protein sequence: CASSLGTSGESSGANVLTF.